The clone carrying this T cell receptor beta chain was observed a few times. Its antigen is undetermined. The sample comes from a study of cytomegalovirus exposure and HLA in healthy donors. Findings and limits, study-wide: There were a few CMV-associated chains whose specificity for CMV antigens was confirmed in vitro. A missense variant in DCLRE1C was later tied to TCR beta V- and J-gene trimming.

Amplification used 60 Vbeta primers and 13 Jbeta primers. Generated by immunoSEQ multiplex PCR, the TCRdb table keeps only in-frame clones and is missing some. The sample lists 200,000 to 250,000 clones, about 75% occurring once. Sequenced: PBMCs. The source is a woman in her twenties or thirties in good health and CMV-seronegative.

CDR3 in amino acids: CASSEGPGTGATEAFF. In nucleotides, the CDR3 is TGCGCCAGCAGTGAGGGCCCCGGGACAGGGGCCACTGAAGCTTTCTTT. This chain uses TRBV10-2 with TRBJ1-1; 10 bases fit TRBD1. The J segment lost 4 bases and the V segment lost 2 bases, leaving 7 bases of the junction unmatched. The V gene's germline CDR1 is WSHSY and CDR2 SAAADI. This CDR3 is built from 16 residues.